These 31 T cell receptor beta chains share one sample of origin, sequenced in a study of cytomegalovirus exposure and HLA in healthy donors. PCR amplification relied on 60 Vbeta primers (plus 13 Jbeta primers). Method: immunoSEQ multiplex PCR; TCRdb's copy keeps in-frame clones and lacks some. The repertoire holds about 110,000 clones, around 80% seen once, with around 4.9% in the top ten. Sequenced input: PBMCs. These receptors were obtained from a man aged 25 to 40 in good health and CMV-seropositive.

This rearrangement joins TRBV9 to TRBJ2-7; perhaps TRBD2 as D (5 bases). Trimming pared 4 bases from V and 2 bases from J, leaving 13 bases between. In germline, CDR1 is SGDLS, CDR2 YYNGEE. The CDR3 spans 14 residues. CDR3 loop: CASSPWGAAYEQYF. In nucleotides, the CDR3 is TGTGCCAGCAGCCCATGGGGAGCTGCCTACGAGCAGTACTTC.

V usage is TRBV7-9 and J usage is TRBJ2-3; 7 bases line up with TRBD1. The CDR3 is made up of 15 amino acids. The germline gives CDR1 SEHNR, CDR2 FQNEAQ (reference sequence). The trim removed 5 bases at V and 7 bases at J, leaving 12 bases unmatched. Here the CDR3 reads CASSPQGVAPYTQYF. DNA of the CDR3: TGTGCCAGCAGCCCCCAGGGGGTGGCCCCCTATACGCAGTATTTT.

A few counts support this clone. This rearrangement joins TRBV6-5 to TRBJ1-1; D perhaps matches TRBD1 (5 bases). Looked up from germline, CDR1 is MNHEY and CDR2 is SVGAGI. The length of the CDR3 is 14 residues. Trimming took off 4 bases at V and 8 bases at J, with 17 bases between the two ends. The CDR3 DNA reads TGTGCCAGCAGTTTCCTTACTGTTGGGGGGGAAGCTTTCTTT. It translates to CASSFLTVGGEAFF.

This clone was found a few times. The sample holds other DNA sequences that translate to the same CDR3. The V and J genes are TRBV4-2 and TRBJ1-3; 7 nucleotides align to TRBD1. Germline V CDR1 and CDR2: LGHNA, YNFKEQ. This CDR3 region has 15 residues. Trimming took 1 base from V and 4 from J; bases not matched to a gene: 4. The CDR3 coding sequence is TGTGCCAGCAGCCAAGTTACAGGGGCAGGAAACACCATATATTTT. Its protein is CASSQVTGAGNTIYF.

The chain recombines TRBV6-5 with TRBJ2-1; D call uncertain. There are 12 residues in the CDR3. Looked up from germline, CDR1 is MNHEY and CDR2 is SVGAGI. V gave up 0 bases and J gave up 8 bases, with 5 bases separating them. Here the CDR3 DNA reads TGTGCCAGCAGTTACTCCGGAGATGAGCAGTTCTTC. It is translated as CASSYSGDEQFF.

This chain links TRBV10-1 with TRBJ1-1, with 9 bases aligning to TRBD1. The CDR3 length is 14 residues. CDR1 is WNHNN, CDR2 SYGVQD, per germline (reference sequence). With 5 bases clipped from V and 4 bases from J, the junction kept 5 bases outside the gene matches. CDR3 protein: CASSLDRGSTEAFF. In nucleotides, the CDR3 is TGCGCCAGCAGTCTGGACAGGGGAAGCACTGAAGCTTTCTTT.

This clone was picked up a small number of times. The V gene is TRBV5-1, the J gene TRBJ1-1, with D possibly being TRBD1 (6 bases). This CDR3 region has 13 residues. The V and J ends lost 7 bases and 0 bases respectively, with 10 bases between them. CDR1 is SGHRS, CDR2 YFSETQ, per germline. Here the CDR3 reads CASRDTVNTEAFF. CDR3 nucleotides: TGCGCCAGCCGGGACACAGTGAACACTGAAGCTTTCTTT.

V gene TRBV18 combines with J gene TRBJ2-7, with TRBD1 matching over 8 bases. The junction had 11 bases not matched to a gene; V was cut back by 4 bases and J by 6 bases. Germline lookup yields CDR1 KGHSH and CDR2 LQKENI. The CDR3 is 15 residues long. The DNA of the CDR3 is TGTGCCAGCTCACGATTGACAGGGGCCAGCTCCGAGCAGTACTTC. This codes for CASSRLTGASSEQYF.

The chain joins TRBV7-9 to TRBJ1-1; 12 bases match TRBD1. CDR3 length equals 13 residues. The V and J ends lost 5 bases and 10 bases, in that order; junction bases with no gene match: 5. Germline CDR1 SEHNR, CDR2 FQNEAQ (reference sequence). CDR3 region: CASSQGQGAGAFF. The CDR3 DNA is TGTGCCAGCAGCCAGGGACAGGGGGCAGGAGCTTTCTTT.

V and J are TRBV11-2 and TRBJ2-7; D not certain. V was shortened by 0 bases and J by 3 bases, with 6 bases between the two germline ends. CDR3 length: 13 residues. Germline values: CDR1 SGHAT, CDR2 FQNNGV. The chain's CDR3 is CASSLDHSYEQYF. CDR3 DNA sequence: TGTGCCAGCAGCTTAGATCACAGCTACGAGCAGTACTTC.

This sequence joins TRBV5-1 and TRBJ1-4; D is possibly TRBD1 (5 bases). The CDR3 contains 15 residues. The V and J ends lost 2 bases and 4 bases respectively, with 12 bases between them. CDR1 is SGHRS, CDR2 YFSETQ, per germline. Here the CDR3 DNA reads TGCGCCAGCAGCTTCGCCGGGGGAGGTAATGAAAAACTGTTTTTT. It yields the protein CASSFAGGGNEKLFF.

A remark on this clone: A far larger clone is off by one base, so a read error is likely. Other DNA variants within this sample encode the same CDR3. The CDR3 region is CASSLGGYEQYF. CDR3 nucleotides: TGCGCCAGCAGCTTGGGCGGATACGAGCAGTACTTC. V gene TRBV5-1 combines with J gene TRBJ2-7; no firm D call. The CDR3 sequence is 12 residues long. Germline V lookup: CDR1 SGHRS, CDR2 YFSETQ. The V and J ends lost 0 bases and 4 bases respectively, with 5 bases between them. Full variable domain (outside the CDR3, taken from reference TRBV5-1 and TRBJ2-7): KAGVTQTPRYLIKTRGQQVTLSCSPISGHRSVSWYQQTPGQGLQFLFEYFSETQRNKGNFPGRFSGRQFSNSRSEMNVSTLELGDSALYLCASSLGGYEQYFGPGTRLTVT.

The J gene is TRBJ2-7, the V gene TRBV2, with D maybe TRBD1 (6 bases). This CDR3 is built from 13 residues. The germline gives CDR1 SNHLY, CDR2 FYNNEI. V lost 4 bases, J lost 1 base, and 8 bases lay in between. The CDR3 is CASSGTASYEQYF. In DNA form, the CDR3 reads TGTGCCAGCAGTGGGACAGCATCCTACGAGCAGTACTTC.

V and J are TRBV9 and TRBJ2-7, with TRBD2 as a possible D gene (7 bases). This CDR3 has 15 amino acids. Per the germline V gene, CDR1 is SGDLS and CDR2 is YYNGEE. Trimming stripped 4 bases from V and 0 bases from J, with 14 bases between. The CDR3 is CASSPGGRSSYEQYF. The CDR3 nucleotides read TGTGCCAGCAGCCCGGGGGGCCGCAGCTCCTACGAGCAGTACTTC. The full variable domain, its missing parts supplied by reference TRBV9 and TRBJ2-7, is DSGVTQTPKHLITATGQRVTLRCSPRSGDLSVYWYQQSLDQGLQFLIQYYNGEERAKGNILERFSAQQFPDLHSELNLSSLELGDSALYFCASSPGGRSSYEQYFGPGTRLTVT.

The CDR3 DNA follows: TGTGCCAGCAGTTTATCGAATGGGTGGGCCGGCTACACCTTC. It translates to CASSLSNGWAGYTF. The chain joins TRBV27 to TRBJ1-2; D is unresolved. This CDR3 is built from 14 residues. The germline gives CDR1 MNHEY, CDR2 SMNVEV (reference sequence). The germline V and J ends were trimmed by 0 bases and 8 bases, with 13 bases remaining between them.

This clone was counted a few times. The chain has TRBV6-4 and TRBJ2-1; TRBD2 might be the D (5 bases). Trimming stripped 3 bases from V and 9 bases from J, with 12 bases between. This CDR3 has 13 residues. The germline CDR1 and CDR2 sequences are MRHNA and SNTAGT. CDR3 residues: CASSEILAGEQFF. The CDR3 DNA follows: TGTGCCAGCAGTGAAATTCTAGCCGGTGAGCAGTTCTTC.

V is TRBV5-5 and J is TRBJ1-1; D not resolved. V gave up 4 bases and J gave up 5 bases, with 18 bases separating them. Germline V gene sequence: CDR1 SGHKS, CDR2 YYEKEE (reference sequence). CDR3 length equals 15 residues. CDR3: CASSGPAEGRTEAFF. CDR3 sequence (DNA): TGTGCCAGCAGCGGGCCAGCGGAGGGAAGGACTGAAGCTTTCTTT.

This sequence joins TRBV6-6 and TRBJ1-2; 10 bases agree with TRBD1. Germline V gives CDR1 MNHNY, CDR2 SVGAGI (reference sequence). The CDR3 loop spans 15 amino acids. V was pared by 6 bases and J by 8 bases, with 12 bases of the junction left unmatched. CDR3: CASSPSGTGEVGYTF. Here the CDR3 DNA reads TGTGCCAGCAGCCCATCCGGGACAGGGGAAGTCGGCTACACCTTC.

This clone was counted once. DNA for the CDR3: TGTGCCAGTAGTATGGGAAACCTCGGGACAGGGGAGCCCACTGGAAACACCATATATTTT. This codes for CASSMGNLGTGEPTGNTIYF. The chain is built from TRBV19 and TRBJ1-3; 10 nucleotides match TRBD1. The V and J ends lost 3 bases and 2 bases, in that order; junction bases with no gene match: 16. From germline, CDR1 is LNHDA and CDR2 SQIVND (reference sequence). The length of the CDR3 is 20 residues.

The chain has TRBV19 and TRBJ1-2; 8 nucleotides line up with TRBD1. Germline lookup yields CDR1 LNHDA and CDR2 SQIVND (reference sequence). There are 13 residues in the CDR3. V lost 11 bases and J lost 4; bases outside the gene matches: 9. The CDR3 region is CAGSTGAGYGYTF. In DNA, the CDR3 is TGTGCCGGATCGACAGGGGCGGGCTATGGCTACACCTTC.

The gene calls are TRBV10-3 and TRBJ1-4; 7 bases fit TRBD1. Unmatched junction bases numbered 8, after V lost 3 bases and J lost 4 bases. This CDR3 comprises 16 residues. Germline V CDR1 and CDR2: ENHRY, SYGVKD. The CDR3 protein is CAISEIRQGLNEKLFF. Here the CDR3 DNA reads TGTGCCATCAGTGAAATAAGACAGGGACTTAATGAAAAACTGTTTTTT.

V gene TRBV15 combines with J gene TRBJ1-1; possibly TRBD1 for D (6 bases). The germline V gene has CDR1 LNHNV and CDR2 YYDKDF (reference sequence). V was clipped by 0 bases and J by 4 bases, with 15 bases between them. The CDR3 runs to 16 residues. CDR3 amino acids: CATSRDGNRAGTEAFF. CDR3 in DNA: TGTGCCACCAGCAGAGATGGAAACAGGGCCGGCACTGAAGCTTTCTTT.

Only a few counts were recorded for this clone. As DNA, the CDR3 is TGTGCCAGTTCCCGACTAGCGGGGGCCTACGAGCAGTACTTC. Amino acids: CASSRLAGAYEQYF. This chain links TRBV19 with TRBJ2-7; 12 bases are a match to TRBD2. Trimming took 8 bases from V and 2 from J; bases not matched to a gene: 4. This CDR3 comprises 14 residues. Per the germline V gene, CDR1 is LNHDA and CDR2 is SQIVND (reference sequence).

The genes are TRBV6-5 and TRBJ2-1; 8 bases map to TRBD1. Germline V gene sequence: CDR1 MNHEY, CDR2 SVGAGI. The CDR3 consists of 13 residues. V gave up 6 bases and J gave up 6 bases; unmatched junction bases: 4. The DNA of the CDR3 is TGTGCCAGCAGGCCGGGACAGGTCAATGAGCAGTTCTTC. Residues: CASRPGQVNEQFF.

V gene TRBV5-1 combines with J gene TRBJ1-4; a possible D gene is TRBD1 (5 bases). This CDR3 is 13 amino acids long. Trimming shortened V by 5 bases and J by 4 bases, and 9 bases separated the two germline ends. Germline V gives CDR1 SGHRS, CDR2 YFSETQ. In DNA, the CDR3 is TGCGCCAGCAGACGACAGTATAATGAAAAACTGTTTTTT. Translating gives CASRRQYNEKLFF. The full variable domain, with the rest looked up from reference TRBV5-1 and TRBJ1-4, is KAGVTQTPRYLIKTRGQQVTLSCSPISGHRSVSWYQQTPGQGLQFLFEYFSETQRNKGNFPGRFSGRQFSNSRSEMNVSTLELGDSALYLCASRRQYNEKLFFGSGTQLSVL.

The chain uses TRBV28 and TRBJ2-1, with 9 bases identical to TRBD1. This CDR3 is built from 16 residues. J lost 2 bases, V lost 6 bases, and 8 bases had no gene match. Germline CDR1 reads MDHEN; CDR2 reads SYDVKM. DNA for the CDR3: TGTGCCAGCAGCCTCGGTTACAGGGGGCCCTACAATGAGCAGTTCTTC. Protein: CASSLGYRGPYNEQFF.

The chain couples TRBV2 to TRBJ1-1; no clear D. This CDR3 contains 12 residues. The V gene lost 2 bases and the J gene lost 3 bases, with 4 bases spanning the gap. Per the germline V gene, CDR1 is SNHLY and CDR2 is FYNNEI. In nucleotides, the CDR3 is TGTGCCAGCAGTGAACGGGACACTGAAGCTTTCTTT. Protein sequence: CASSERDTEAFF. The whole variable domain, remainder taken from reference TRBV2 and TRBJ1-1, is EPEVTQTPSHQVTQMGQEVILRCVPISNHLYFYWYRQILGQKVEFLVSFYNNEISEKSEIFDDQFSVERPDGSNFTLKIRSTKLEDSAMYFCASSERDTEAFFGQGTRLTVV.

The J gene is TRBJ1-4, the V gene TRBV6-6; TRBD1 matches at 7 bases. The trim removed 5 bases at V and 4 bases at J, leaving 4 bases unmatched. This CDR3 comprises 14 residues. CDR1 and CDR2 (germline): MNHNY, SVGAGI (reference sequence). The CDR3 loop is CASSPGQNNEKLFF. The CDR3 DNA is TGTGCCAGCAGTCCGGGACAGAATAATGAAAAACTGTTTTTT.

The CDR3 loop reads CASSLVAPGHTDTQYF. The CDR3 DNA sequence: TGCGCCAGCAGCTTGGTTGCCCCAGGACACACAGATACGCAGTATTTT. J is TRBJ2-3 and V is TRBV5-1; a possible D gene is TRBD1 (5 bases). This CDR3 is 16 amino acids long. Trimming left V 0 bases short and J 2 bases short, with 13 bases between. CDR1 and CDR2 from the germline V gene are SGHRS and YFSETQ.

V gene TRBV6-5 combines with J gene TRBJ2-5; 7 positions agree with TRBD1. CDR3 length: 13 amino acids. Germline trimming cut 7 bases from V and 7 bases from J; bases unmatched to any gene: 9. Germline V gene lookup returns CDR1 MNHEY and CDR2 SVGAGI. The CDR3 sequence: CASTATGLGTQYF. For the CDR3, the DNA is TGTGCCAGCACGGCGACAGGGCTGGGGACCCAGTACTTC.

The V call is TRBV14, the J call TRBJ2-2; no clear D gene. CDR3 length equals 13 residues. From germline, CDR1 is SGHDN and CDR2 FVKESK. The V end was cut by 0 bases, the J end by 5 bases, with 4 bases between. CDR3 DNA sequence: TGTGCCAGCAGCCAAGAGAGAACCGGGGAGCTGTTTTTT. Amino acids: CASSQERTGELFF.